The 21 T cell receptor beta chains below all came from one sample that was sequenced in a study of cytomegalovirus exposure and HLA in healthy donors. PCR employed 60 Vbeta and 13 Jbeta primers. Libraries were prepared by immunoSEQ multiplex PCR; TCRdb keeps only in-frame clonotypes and omits some of them. Seen here are around 76,000 clones, 65% to 75% observed once, and the top ten hold 15% to 20%. Material: PBMCs. These receptors all come from a woman in her forties in good health and CMV-seropositive.

J is TRBJ1-1 and V is TRBV7-9, with D perhaps TRBD1 (6 bases). Germline V gene lookup returns CDR1 SEHNR and CDR2 FQNEAQ (reference sequence). Between the trimmed V and J ends, which lost 0 bases and 10 bases, there was a span of 15 bases. The CDR3 consists of 14 residues. The CDR3 region has the DNA TGTGCCAGCAGCTTAGCGGTCCAGGGGATACCAGCTTTCTTT. It specifies CASSLAVQGIPAFF.

There are a few counts of this clone. The chain uses TRBV5-4 and TRBJ2-5, with 8 bases that match TRBD2. This CDR3 region has 14 residues. Germline V CDR1 and CDR2: SGHNT, YYREEE (reference sequence). V lost 6 bases, J lost 3 bases, and 7 bases stayed unmatched. The CDR3 DNA follows: TGTGCCAGCAACAAAGCGGGGGCTAAAGAGACCCAGTACTTC. This sequence encodes CASNKAGAKETQYF.

The CDR3 DNA sequence: TGTGCCAGCAGCTTAGGGACTAGCGGGGGGGCCCCAGATACGCAGTATTTT. Translation gives CASSLGTSGGAPDTQYF. The chain recombines TRBV11-3 with TRBJ2-3; TRBD2 matches at 15 bases. Germline V CDR1 and CDR2: SGHNT, YENEEA. The CDR3 has 17 amino acids. Trimming cost V 1 base and J 4 bases; bases outside gene matches: 3. The full variable domain, completed using reference TRBV11-3 and TRBJ2-3, is EAGVVQSPRYKIIEKKQPVAFWCNPISGHNTLYWYLQNLGQGPELLIRYENEEAVDDSQLPKDRFSAERLKGVDSTLKIQPAELGDSAVYLCASSLGTSGGAPDTQYFGPGTRLTVL.

V usage is TRBV2 and J usage is TRBJ1-1; no reliable D call. V was trimmed by 6 bases and J by 8 bases, leaving 7 bases between them. This CDR3 has 10 residues. The germline V gene has CDR1 SNHLY and CDR2 FYNNEI. The CDR3 region is CASRWAEAFF. CDR3 nucleotide sequence: TGTGCCAGCAGGTGGGCGGAAGCTTTCTTT. The full variable domain, completed using reference TRBV2 and TRBJ1-1, is EPEVTQTPSHQVTQMGQEVILRCVPISNHLYFYWYRQILGQKVEFLVSFYNNEISEKSEIFDDQFSVERPDGSNFTLKIRSTKLEDSAMYFCASRWAEAFFGQGTRLTVV.

The rearrangement joins TRBV21-1 to TRBJ2-3; TRBD2, as called in the table, went unchecked against the DNA. TRBV21-1 is a listed pseudogene. This CDR3 has 18 residues. The CDR3 DNA follows: TGTGCCAGCAGCAGACCCCCAAATAGCGGCCAAAGCACAGATACGCAGTATTTT. Translation: CASSRPPNSGQSTDTQYF.

V usage is TRBV2 and J usage is TRBJ1-5, with TRBD1 as a possible D gene (5 bases). This CDR3 is 12 amino acids long. The V and J ends lost 6 bases and 2 bases respectively, with 5 bases between them. CDR1 is SNHLY and CDR2 is FYNNEI in the germline V gene. CDR3 sequence: CASRQGNQPQHF. The CDR3 DNA follows: TGTGCCAGCAGACAGGGCAATCAGCCCCAGCATTTT.

The gene calls are TRBV5-6 and TRBJ2-3, with a weak D call TRBD2 (7 bases). The CDR3 totals 13 residues. Germline V gene sequence: CDR1 SGHDT, CDR2 YYEEEE. The V end lost 5 bases, the J end lost 6 bases, and 13 bases lay between the germline ends. The CDR3 DNA reads TGTGCCAGCAGGCGGGGGCCGACGGATACGCAGTATTTT. Protein sequence: CASRRGPTDTQYF.

The V and J genes are TRBV10-2 and TRBJ2-7; D possibly corresponds to TRBD1 (5 bases). The germline V and J ends were trimmed by 7 bases and 0 bases, with 13 bases remaining between them. The CDR3 is 14 amino acids. CDR1 is WSHSY and CDR2 is SAAADI in the germline V gene. The CDR3 loop is CASKPDTSSYEQYF. The CDR3 DNA reads TGCGCCAGCAAACCGGACACGAGCTCCTACGAGCAGTACTTC.

The rearrangement links TRBV5-1 to TRBJ1-1; D possibly corresponds to TRBD1 (6 bases). Trimming stripped 4 bases from V and 3 bases from J, with 13 bases between. The CDR3 loop spans 14 amino acids. Germline lookup yields CDR1 SGHRS and CDR2 YFSETQ. The CDR3 protein is CASSPWGPDTEAFF. DNA of the CDR3: TGCGCCAGCAGCCCGTGGGGGCCTGACACTGAAGCTTTCTTT.

The V gene is TRBV7-2, the J gene TRBJ1-6; TRBD1 matches at 8 bases. The CDR3 contains 16 residues. Germline trimming cut 2 bases from V and 1 base from J; bases unmatched to any gene: 1. Per the germline V gene, CDR1 is SGHTA and CDR2 is FQGNSA. This chain's CDR3 is CASSLQGASYNSPLHF. The CDR3, as DNA: TGTGCCAGCAGCTTACAGGGGGCTTCCTATAATTCACCCCTCCACTTT.

V and J are TRBV7-2 and TRBJ2-7; the match to TRBD2 covers 12 bases. In germline, CDR1 is SGHTA, CDR2 FQGNSA. Trimming cost V 5 bases and J 1 base; bases outside gene matches: 3. The CDR3 is 15 residues long. CDR3 protein: CASSLTSGGSYEQYF. The CDR3 coding sequence is TGTGCCAGCAGCCTTACTAGCGGGGGGTCCTACGAGCAGTACTTC.

The chain couples TRBV9 to TRBJ1-5, with 7 bases matching TRBD1. The CDR3 covers 15 residues. Trimming removed 4 bases from V and 8 bases from J; junction bases left unmatched: 12. CDR1 and CDR2 from the germline V gene are SGDLS and YYNGEE. CDR3 in amino acids: CASSNRGHRGEPQHF. CDR3 nucleotide sequence: TGTGCCAGCAGCAACAGGGGACATAGAGGGGAGCCCCAGCATTTT. Complete variable domain (other parts from reference TRBV9 and TRBJ1-5): DSGVTQTPKHLITATGQRVTLRCSPRSGDLSVYWYQQSLDQGLQFLIQYYNGEERAKGNILERFSAQQFPDLHSELNLSSLELGDSALYFCASSNRGHRGEPQHFGDGTRLSIL.

The genes are TRBV10-3 and TRBJ2-1; D is possibly TRBD2 (5 bases). V was shortened by 3 bases and J by 2 bases, with 11 bases between the two germline ends. The CDR3 totals 15 residues. Germline V gene sequence: CDR1 ENHRY, CDR2 SYGVKD. DNA of the CDR3: TGTGCCATCAGTGAAAGCGGAGAGGCCTACAATGAGCAGTTCTTC. Its translation: CAISESGEAYNEQFF.

Concerning this clone itself: The CDR3 carries no conserved terminal phenylalanine or tryptophan, so it likely arises from a read error. Because the CDR3's place on the DNA is in doubt, the DNA is left out and the CDR3 is given as listed by TCRdb. J is TRBJ1-1 and V is TRBV9; the table's D call TRBD1 went unverified against the DNA. Germline CDR1 reads SGDLS; CDR2 reads YYNGEE. The CDR3 length equals 12 residues, ends included. CDR3: CASTSITGEALV.

The rearrangement joins TRBV19 to TRBJ1-1; D unresolved. The CDR3 extends over 13 amino acids. The V gene's germline CDR1 is LNHDA and CDR2 SQIVND (reference sequence). The ends were cut back, 5 bases at V and 1 base at J, with 8 bases in the middle. As DNA, the CDR3 is TGTGCCAGTAGTCCGGGTCAGAACACTGAAGCTTTCTTT. It codes for CASSPGQNTEAFF.

The rearrangement links TRBV28 to TRBJ2-1; tentatively, D is TRBD2 (6 bases). The V and J ends lost 7 bases and 3 bases respectively, with 10 bases between them. In germline, CDR1 is MDHEN, CDR2 SYDVKM. CDR3 length equals 13 residues. In DNA form, the CDR3 reads TGTGCCAGCACCCCCGGGAGCTACAATGAGCAGTTCTTC. It encodes CASTPGSYNEQFF.

This chain joins TRBV2 and TRBJ2-7, with D tentatively TRBD1 (5 bases). This CDR3 contains 14 residues. The germline V gene encodes CDR1 SNHLY and CDR2 FYNNEI. V was cut by 9 bases and J by 2 bases, with 17 bases left in between. DNA for the CDR3: TGTGCCAGAGAAGTACCGGACAAACCCTACGAGCAGTACTTC. Protein sequence: CAREVPDKPYEQYF.

The gene calls are TRBV5-4 and TRBJ1-2, with 9 positions matching TRBD1. This CDR3 contains 18 residues. Germline V gene sequence: CDR1 SGHNT, CDR2 YYREEE (reference sequence). V lost 1 base, J lost 6 bases, and 16 bases stayed unmatched. CDR3 loop: CASSLMLGQGTQVHGYTF. CDR3 coding DNA: TGTGCCAGCAGCTTGATGCTTGGACAGGGGACCCAAGTTCATGGCTACACCTTC.

This rearrangement joins TRBV30 to TRBJ1-1; D is undetermined. Trimming took off 5 bases at V and 1 base at J, with 23 bases between the two ends. The CDR3 covers 17 residues. Germline loops: CDR1 GTSNPN, CDR2 SVGIG (reference sequence). The CDR3 nucleotides are TGTGCCTGGTCCCAACTACCCGGGAGAAACCCGAACACTGAAGCTTTCTTT. Its translation is CAWSQLPGRNPNTEAFF. Supplemented by reference TRBV30 and TRBJ1-1, the full variable domain reads SQTIHQWPATLVQPVGSPLSLECTVEGTSNPNLYWYRQAAGRGLQLLFYSVGIGQISSEVPQNLSASRPQDRQFILSSKKLLLSDSGFYLCAWSQLPGRNPNTEAFFGQGTRLTVV.

This clone was seen once. The chain carries TRBV12-5 and TRBJ2-1, with a tentative D call TRBD1 (6 bases). The CDR3 is 13 amino acids. The V gene's germline CDR1 is LGHNT and CDR2 FRNRAP. Deletions cut 3 bases from V and 10 bases from J, with 13 bases between. The DNA for the CDR3 is TGTGCTAGTGGTTTCGGACAGCCTCCAGAGCAGTTCTTC. Amino acids: CASGFGQPPEQFF.

This clone appeared a few times. The chain carries TRBV27 and TRBJ2-7; the match to TRBD1 covers 7 bases. Germline trimming cut 6 bases from V and 3 bases from J; bases unmatched to any gene: 5. The CDR3 runs 13 residues. Germline V CDR1 and CDR2: MNHEY, SMNVEV (reference sequence). In DNA, the CDR3 is TGTGCCAGCAGCTCCGGGACAGACTACGAGCAGTACTTC. It is translated as CASSSGTDYEQYF.